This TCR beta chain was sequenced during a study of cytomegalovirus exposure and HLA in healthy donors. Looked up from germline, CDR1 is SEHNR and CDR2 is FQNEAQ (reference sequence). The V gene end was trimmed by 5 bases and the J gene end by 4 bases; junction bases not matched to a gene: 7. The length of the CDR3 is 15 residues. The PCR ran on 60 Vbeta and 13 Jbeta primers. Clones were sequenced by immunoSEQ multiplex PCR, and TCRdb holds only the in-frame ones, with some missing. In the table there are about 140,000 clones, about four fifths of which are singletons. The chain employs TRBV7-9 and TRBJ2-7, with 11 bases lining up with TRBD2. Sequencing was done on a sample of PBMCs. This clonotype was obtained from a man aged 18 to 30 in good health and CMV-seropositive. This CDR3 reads CASSPRTSGHYEQYF. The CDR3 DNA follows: TGTGCCAGCAGCCCTCGGACTAGCGGGCATTACGAGCAGTACTTC.